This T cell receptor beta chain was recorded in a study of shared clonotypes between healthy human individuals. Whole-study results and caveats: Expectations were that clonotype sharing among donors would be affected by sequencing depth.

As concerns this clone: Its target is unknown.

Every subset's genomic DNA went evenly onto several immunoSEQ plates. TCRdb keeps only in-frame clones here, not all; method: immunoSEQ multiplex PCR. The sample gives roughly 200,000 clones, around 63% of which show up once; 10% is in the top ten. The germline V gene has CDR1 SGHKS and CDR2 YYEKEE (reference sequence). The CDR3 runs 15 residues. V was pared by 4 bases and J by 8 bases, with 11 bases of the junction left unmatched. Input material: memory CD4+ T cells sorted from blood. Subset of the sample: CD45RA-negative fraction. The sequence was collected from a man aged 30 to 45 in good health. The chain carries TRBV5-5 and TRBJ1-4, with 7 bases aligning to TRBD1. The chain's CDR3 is CASSGTGQRLEKLFF. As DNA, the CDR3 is TGTGCCAGCAGCGGAACGGGACAGCGACTGGAAAAACTGTTTTTT.